One sample yielded the 2 T cell receptor beta chains listed below, sequenced in a study of blood T cell repertoires in COVID-19. Assay used: immunoSEQ multiplex PCR; TCRdb lists only in-frame clones, some missing. The sample holds approximately 150,000 clones, approximately 83% seen once. Sequencing used peripheral blood. The receptors derive from a man aged 65 to 79 with active or convalescent COVID-19.

The rearrangement uses TRBV5-4 and TRBJ1-1; D uncertain. This CDR3 contains 16 residues. Trimming pared 0 bases from V and 0 bases from J, leaving 12 bases between. Germline V gene data show CDR1 as SGHNT and CDR2 as YYREEE (reference sequence). The CDR3 sequence is CASSLAGVRVNTEAFF. The CDR3 region has the DNA TGTGCCAGCAGCTTGGCTGGAGTCCGGGTGAACACTGAAGCTTTCTTT.

The chain couples TRBV6-6 to TRBJ1-5; possible D gene TRBD1, 5 bases. Per the germline V gene, CDR1 is MNHNY and CDR2 is SVGAGI (reference sequence). V was shortened by 8 bases and J by 4 bases, with 21 bases between the two germline ends. The CDR3 sequence is 16 residues long. CDR3 DNA sequence: TGTGCCAGCTGCCAATCGTCTGGCAAGGGGAATCAGCCCCAGCATTTT. Encoded protein: CASCQSSGKGNQPQHF.